The 3 T cell receptor beta chains below come from one sample, sequenced in a study of T cell responses to AZD1222 COVID-19 vaccine. This table comes from immunoSEQ multiplex PCR, and its TCRdb copy is limited to in-frame clones, with some not included. The table has tens of thousands of clones, roughly 88% seen once. Sample: peripheral blood, taken on day 0 of AZD1222 vaccination. All receptors derive from an adult in good health.

The chain links TRBV19 to TRBJ1-5, with TRBD1 as a possible D gene (5 bases). Germline assignment: CDR1 LNHDA and CDR2 SQIVND (reference sequence). Trimming cost V 2 bases and J 4 bases, with 12 bases left between them. The CDR3 spans 15 residues. CDR3 DNA sequence: TGTGCCAGTAGTATAAGTAAAGAGGGGAATCAGCCCCAGCATTTT. It encodes CASSISKEGNQPQHF.

The sample holds one count of this clone. The gene calls are TRBV5-1 and TRBJ1-5, with 10 positions matching TRBD1. The CDR3 extends over 14 amino acids. Germline trimming cut 4 bases from V and 6 bases from J; bases unmatched to any gene: 4. The germline V gene encodes CDR1 SGHRS and CDR2 YFSETQ. The CDR3 is CASSAGQGTQPQHF. Written as DNA, the CDR3 is TGCGCCAGCAGCGCGGGACAGGGGACTCAGCCCCAGCATTTT.

The J gene is TRBJ2-7, the V gene TRBV6-5; a weak D match, TRBD1 (6 bases). CDR3 length: 14 residues. V lost 5 bases to trimming and J lost 6 bases, with 17 bases between them. Germline loops: CDR1 MNHEY, CDR2 SVGAGI. The CDR3 sequence: CASSRGQTPAEQYF. The CDR3 region has the DNA TGTGCCAGCAGTCGCGGACAGACCCCGGCCGAGCAGTACTTC.